This paragraph covers one T cell receptor beta chain sequence. Its specificity is not known. Treatment indicated: roughly ten-day PBMC culture with coronavirus spike peptide pools or control peptides (ViraFEST assay). This sample is part of a study of vaccination and CD4 T cells after COVID-19. Study conclusions and caveats: The authors identified 304 of 307 vaccine-specific clones in convalescent patients as spike mono-reactive.

From germline, CDR1 is WNHNN and CDR2 SYGVQD (reference sequence). The V and J ends lost 7 bases and 3 bases respectively, with 10 bases between them. CDR3 length: 13 residues. The Oncomine TCR Beta short-read assay was applied to DNA of cultured CD4+ T cells. Cultured CD4+ T cells yielded the extracted genomic DNA. A single record per CDR3 protein comes from TCRdb applying MiXCR to the PCR reads. The table includes 14,000 to 15,000 distinct CDR3 sequences, about four fifths detected once. The V call is TRBV10-1, the J call TRBJ2-1, with D uncertain. The TCR sequence derives from a human donor who received a COVID-19 vaccine. Sequenced material: CD4+ T cells from blood, cultured in vitro, taken after SARS-CoV-2 vaccination. For the CDR3, the DNA is TGCGCCAGCAACTCGTCGGGCTACAATGAGCAGTTCTTC. Protein product: CASNSSGYNEQFF.